Each of the 2 T cell receptor beta chains below was sequenced from the same sample in a study of tumor-infiltrating lymphocytes in primary liver carcinoma. It was unsorted whole blood that yielded blood RNA, and germline DNA was also extracted. TCR beta cDNA was reverse-transcribed from 500 to 550 ng of total RNA. The reaction used a constant-region primer and ProtoScript II reverse transcriptase. Researchers made the TCR beta libraries by running three nested multiplex PCR rounds with slightly modified ARM-PCR. The first two PCR rounds used TRBV1-TRBV30 primers with a Cbeta primer, roughly 10 cycles each. One entry per CDR3 protein, called by TCRdb with MiXCR from the multiplex PCR reads. The sample consists of approximately 300,000 distinct CDR3 sequences, around three fifths of them appearing once. The source material was peripheral blood. These receptors were obtained from a man aged 40-50 years with primary liver carcinoma and hepatitis B virus infection.

This clonotype is a singleton in its sample. V usage is TRBV28 and J usage is TRBJ2-7, with D uncertain. V lost 5 bases and J 10 bases, leaving 15 bases between the germline ends. In germline, CDR1 is MDHEN, CDR2 SYDVKM. The CDR3 spans 12 residues. CDR3 nucleotides: TGTGCCAGCAGTCCGGATGCGGTGGATCAGTACTTC. Its protein product is CASSPDAVDQYF.

This chain connects TRBV5-1 to TRBJ1-4, with TRBD1 matching 10 bases. CDR1 and CDR2 (germline): SGHRS, YFSETQ. The CDR3 is 17 residues long. The J segment lost 11 bases and the V segment lost 0 bases, leaving 13 bases of the junction unmatched. The CDR3 DNA reads as TGCGCCAGCAGCTTGGCCCCGGGACAGGGGTTAGAAGGGAAACTGTTTTTT. Its translation is CASSLAPGQGLEGKLFF.